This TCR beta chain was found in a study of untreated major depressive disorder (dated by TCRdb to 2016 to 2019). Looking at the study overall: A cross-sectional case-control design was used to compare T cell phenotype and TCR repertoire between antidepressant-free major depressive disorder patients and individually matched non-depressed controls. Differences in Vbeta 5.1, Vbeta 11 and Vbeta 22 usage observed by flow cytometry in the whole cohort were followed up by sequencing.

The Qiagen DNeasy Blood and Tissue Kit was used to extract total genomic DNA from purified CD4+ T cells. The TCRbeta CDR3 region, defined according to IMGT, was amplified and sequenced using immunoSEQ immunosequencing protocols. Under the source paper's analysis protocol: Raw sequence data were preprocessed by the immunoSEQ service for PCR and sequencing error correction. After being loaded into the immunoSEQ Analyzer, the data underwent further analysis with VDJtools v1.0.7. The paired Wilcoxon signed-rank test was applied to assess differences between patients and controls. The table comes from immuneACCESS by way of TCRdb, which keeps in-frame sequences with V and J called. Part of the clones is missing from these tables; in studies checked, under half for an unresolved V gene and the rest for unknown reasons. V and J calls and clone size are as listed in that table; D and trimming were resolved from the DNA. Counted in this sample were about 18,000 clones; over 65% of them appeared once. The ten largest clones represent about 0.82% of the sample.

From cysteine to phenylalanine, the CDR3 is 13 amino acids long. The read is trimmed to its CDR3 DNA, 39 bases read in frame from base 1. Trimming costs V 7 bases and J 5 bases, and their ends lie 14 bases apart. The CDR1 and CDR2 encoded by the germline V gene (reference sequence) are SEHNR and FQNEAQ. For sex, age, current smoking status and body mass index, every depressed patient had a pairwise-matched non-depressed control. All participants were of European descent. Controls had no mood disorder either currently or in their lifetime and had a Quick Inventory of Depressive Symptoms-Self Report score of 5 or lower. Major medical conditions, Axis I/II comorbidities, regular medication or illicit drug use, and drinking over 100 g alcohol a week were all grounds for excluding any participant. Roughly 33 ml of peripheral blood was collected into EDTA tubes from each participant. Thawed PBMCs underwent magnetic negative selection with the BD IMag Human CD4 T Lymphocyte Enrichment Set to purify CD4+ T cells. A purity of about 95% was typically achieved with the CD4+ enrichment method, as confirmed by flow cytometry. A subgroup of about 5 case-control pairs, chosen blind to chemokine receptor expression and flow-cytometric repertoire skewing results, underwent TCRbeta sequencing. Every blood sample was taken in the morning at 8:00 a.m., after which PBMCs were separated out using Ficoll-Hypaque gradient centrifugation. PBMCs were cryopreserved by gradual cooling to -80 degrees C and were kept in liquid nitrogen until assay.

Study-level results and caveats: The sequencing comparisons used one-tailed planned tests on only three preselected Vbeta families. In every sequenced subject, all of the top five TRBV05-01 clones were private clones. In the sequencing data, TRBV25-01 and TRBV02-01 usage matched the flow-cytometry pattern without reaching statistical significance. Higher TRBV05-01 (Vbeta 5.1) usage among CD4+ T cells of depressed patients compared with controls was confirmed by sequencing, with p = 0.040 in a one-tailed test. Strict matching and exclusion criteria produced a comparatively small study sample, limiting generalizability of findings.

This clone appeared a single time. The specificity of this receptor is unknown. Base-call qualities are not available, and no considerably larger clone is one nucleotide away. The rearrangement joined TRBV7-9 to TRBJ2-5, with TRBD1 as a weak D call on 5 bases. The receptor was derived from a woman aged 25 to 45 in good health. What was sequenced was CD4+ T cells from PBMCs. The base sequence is TGTGCCAGCATCCCGGCAGGGTACGAGACCCAGTACTTC. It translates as CASIPAGYETQYF.